This entry features one T cell receptor (beta chain) sequence. The data belong to a study of blood T cells in healthy people across ages. Combining a sample-barcoded 5' primer with a J-beta primer mix, a second PCR ran for roughly 6 to 11 cycles. In TCRdb, the 5' RACE reads were re-called with MiXCR into one record per CDR3 protein. The sample has over 1,200,000 distinct CDR3 sequences, 55% to 75% seen once. This TCR derives from a man aged 18 to 35 in good health. The material sequenced was blood.

In DNA form, the CDR3 reads TGTGCCAGCAGCTTACCGGGACAGGGAGGGAACACTGAAGCTTTCTTT. Its translation: CASSLPGQGGNTEAFF. The chain carries TRBV7-9 and TRBJ1-1; 9 nucleotides line up with TRBD1. The CDR3 length is 16 residues. Germline CDR1 reads SEHNR; CDR2 reads FQNEAQ (reference sequence). V dropped 2 bases and J dropped 1; count of bases not matched to a gene: 5.